This T cell receptor (beta chain) was observed in a study of human T cells and chemical hapten exposure. Time point: pre-sensitization, week 0. Treatment described: therapeutic diphenylcyclopropenone sensitization with weekly scalp DPC. Germline V gives CDR1 SQVTM, CDR2 ANQGSEA. With 0 bases removed from V and 1 base from J, the gap between germline ends came to 4 bases. The length of the CDR3 is 12 residues. TCRdb ran MiXCR on the RACE reads and lists one entry per CDR3 protein. The table has 190,000 or so distinct CDR3 sequences, approximately 31% seen once. The receptor's source is a woman in her 30s with alopecia areata. Some clones in this sample may be carry-over from other donors' samples. This chain links TRBV29-1 with TRBJ2-7, with D uncertain. Sequencing was performed on whole blood, taken in connection with sensitization to the hapten diphenylcyclopropenone (DPC). The CDR3 loop is CSVEDRSYEQYF. Here the CDR3 DNA reads TGCAGCGTTGAAGACAGATCCTACGAGCAGTACTTC.